This entry lists 29 T cell receptor beta chains sequenced from one sample in a study of cytomegalovirus exposure and HLA in healthy donors. 60 Vbeta and 13 Jbeta primers were used in PCR. Generated by immunoSEQ multiplex PCR, the TCRdb table keeps only in-frame clones and is missing some. Altogether 100,000 or so clones are present, roughly three quarters being singletons, with the ten largest covering roughly 1.2%. Material: PBMCs. The origin of the receptors is a man aged 35-49 years in good health and CMV-seronegative.

V is TRBV6-5 and J is TRBJ1-1, with TRBD1 identical over 7 bases. The CDR3 consists of 14 residues. V dropped 4 bases and J dropped 2; count of bases not matched to a gene: 4. CDR1 and CDR2 from the germline V gene are MNHEY and SVGAGI. The DNA for the CDR3 is TGTGCCAGCAGTTTCGGGACAGCAAACACTGAAGCTTTCTTT. Translation: CASSFGTANTEAFF.

A single count supports this clone. The rearrangement links TRBV10-1 to TRBJ2-1; 7 bases align to TRBD2. CDR3 length equals 15 residues. Trimming removed 4 bases from V and 4 bases from J; junction bases left unmatched: 7. The germline V gene encodes CDR1 WNHNN and CDR2 SYGVQD (reference sequence). This CDR3 reads CASSVSSGGYNEQFF. CDR3 nucleotide sequence: TGCGCCAGCAGTGTTTCTAGCGGCGGTTACAATGAGCAGTTCTTC.

Points on this clone: At one boundary the junction diverges from the germline segment, which might be a read error. The chain links TRBV7-7 to TRBJ2-5; 9 bases line up with TRBD2. The CDR3 totals 15 residues. Germline lookup yields CDR1 SSHAT and CDR2 FNYEAQ (reference sequence). CDR3 in DNA: TGTGCTAGCAGCGAGAGACTAGCGGACGAAGAGACCCAGTACTTC. This encodes CASSERLADEETQYF.

The chain is built from TRBV4-3 and TRBJ1-4; 11 nucleotides line up with TRBD1. The CDR3 consists of 18 residues. The J segment lost 1 base and the V segment lost 1 base, leaving 5 bases of the junction unmatched. Germline CDR1 LGHNA, CDR2 YSLEER. CDR3 DNA: TGCGCCAGCAGCCAAGGAGGACAGGGGGCTCGAACTAATGAAAAACTGTTTTTT. Its translation is CASSQGGQGARTNEKLFF.

This chain joins TRBV6-5 and TRBJ2-1, with D possibly matching TRBD1 (5 bases). In germline, CDR1 is MNHEY, CDR2 SVGAGI. This CDR3 contains 13 residues. The V end was cut by 6 bases, the J end by 3 bases, with 9 bases between. The CDR3 nucleotides read TGTGCCAGCAGCCGACAGAACTACAATGAGCAGTTCTTC. It yields the protein CASSRQNYNEQFF.

This clone was counted only a few times. The chain is built from TRBV18 and TRBJ2-1; D is uncertain. The length of the CDR3 is 15 residues. The germline V gene has CDR1 KGHSH and CDR2 LQKENI. V gave up 2 bases and J gave up 2 bases, with 10 bases separating them. The CDR3 nucleotides read TGTGCCAGCTCACCAGGCCGCCAGACCTACAATGAGCAGTTCTTC. Translating gives CASSPGRQTYNEQFF.

This chain joins TRBV7-2 and TRBJ2-5; 8 positions agree with TRBD2. Germline lookup yields CDR1 SGHTA and CDR2 FQGNSA. The CDR3 sequence is 14 residues long. With 1 base clipped from V and 5 bases from J, the junction kept 3 bases outside the gene matches. The CDR3 loop reads CASSLVPGGETQYF. The CDR3 DNA reads as TGTGCCAGCAGCTTAGTTCCGGGAGGGGAGACCCAGTACTTC.

The CDR3 nucleotides read TGTGCCAGCAGTTACTCGGCTAGCGGGTTAAGGGATACGCAGTATTTT. This translates into CASSYSASGLRDTQYF. The chain has TRBV6-5 and TRBJ2-3, with 8 positions matching TRBD2. Germline CDR1 reads MNHEY; CDR2 reads SVGAGI. V dropped 0 bases and J dropped 6; count of bases not matched to a gene: 8. This CDR3 is 16 amino acids long.

This chain joins TRBV4-2 and TRBJ1-2; D uncertain. The CDR3 consists of 15 residues. V lost 1 base to trimming and J lost 4 bases, with 13 bases between them. Germline V lookup: CDR1 LGHNA, CDR2 YNFKEQ. CDR3: CASSQVVGEGYGYTF. The CDR3 DNA follows: TGTGCCAGCAGCCAAGTTGTCGGGGAGGGCTATGGCTACACCTTC.

The chain combines TRBV27 with TRBJ2-3; 8 bases align to TRBD2. CDR3 length: 15 amino acids. Germline trimming cut 6 bases from V and 3 bases from J; bases unmatched to any gene: 8. Germline-derived CDR1 and CDR2 are MNHEY and SMNVEV (reference sequence). CDR3 DNA sequence: TGTGCCAGCAGCCTTAGCGGGAAGGGAACAGATACGCAGTATTTT. This codes for CASSLSGKGTDTQYF.

This chain links TRBV6-5 with TRBJ1-6; no reliable D call. CDR3 size: 16 residues. Between the trimmed V and J ends, which lost 4 bases and 0 bases, there was a span of 10 bases. Germline V CDR1 and CDR2: MNHEY, SVGAGI. DNA of the CDR3: TGTGCCAGCAGTTTAGAAGGACTCTCCTATAATTCACCCCTCCACTTT. This gives the protein CASSLEGLSYNSPLHF.

The chain carries TRBV5-4 and TRBJ2-2; TRBD2 aligns across 10 bases. Trimming removed 2 bases from V and 7 bases from J; junction bases left unmatched: 11. The length of the CDR3 is 17 residues. Germline CDR1 is SGHNT and CDR2 is YYREEE (reference sequence). The CDR3 spells CASSFGGLAGVGGELFF. The CDR3 nucleotides are TGTGCCAGCAGCTTTGGTGGGCTAGCGGGAGTCGGCGGGGAGCTGTTTTTT.

The chain combines TRBV5-1 with TRBJ1-4; a possible D gene is TRBD1 (6 bases). The CDR3 is made up of 15 amino acids. The germline V gene encodes CDR1 SGHRS and CDR2 YFSETQ. V lost 2 bases and J 4 bases, leaving 12 bases between the germline ends. In DNA, the CDR3 is TGCGCCAGCAGCTTACCGAGGGGGAATAATGAAAAACTGTTTTTT. Translation gives CASSLPRGNNEKLFF.

This clone occurred a few times. V gene TRBV5-6 combines with J gene TRBJ2-1; 13 nucleotides line up with TRBD2. V lost 4 bases, J lost 4 bases, and 2 bases stayed unmatched. Germline loops: CDR1 SGHDT, CDR2 YYEEEE. This CDR3 has 15 residues. The CDR3 spells CASSRTSGGYNEQFF. The CDR3 DNA is TGTGCCAGCAGCCGGACTAGCGGGGGTTACAATGAGCAGTTCTTC. The complete variable domain, with remaining parts taken from reference TRBV5-6 and TRBJ2-1, reads DAGVTQSPTHLIKTRGQQVTLRCSPKSGHDTVSWYQQALGQGPQFIFQYYEEEERQRGNFPDRFSGHQFPNYSSELNVNALLLGDSALYLCASSRTSGGYNEQFFGPGTRLTVL.

V and J are TRBV7-2 and TRBJ1-2; D remains ambiguous. Germline values: CDR1 SGHTA, CDR2 FQGNSA. The length of the CDR3 is 13 residues. Trimming removed 5 bases at V and 6 bases at J, with 13 bases between. CDR3 loop: CASSPYLSNGYTF. In DNA, the CDR3 is TGTGCCAGCAGCCCATACCTAAGCAATGGCTACACCTTC.

The V gene is TRBV28, the J gene TRBJ2-7, with D perhaps TRBD2 (5 bases). The V gene lost 6 bases and the J gene lost 9 bases, with 30 bases spanning the gap. Germline CDR1 is MDHEN and CDR2 is SYDVKM. CDR3 length: 17 residues. CDR3 in DNA: TGTGCCAGCAGAACGATTGGGGTGCCGACTGACCCAAGCGGGCAGTACTTC. Translation: CASRTIGVPTDPSGQYF.

V gene TRBV7-9 combines with J gene TRBJ2-1; the match to TRBD2 covers 7 bases. CDR1 SEHNR and CDR2 FQNEAQ come from the germline V gene (reference sequence). This CDR3 is 16 amino acids long. The ends lost 3 bases at V and 1 base at J; junction bases unmatched: 6. The CDR3 bases are TGTGCCAGCAGCTTCCGGGGGGAGGGGTCCTACAATGAGCAGTTCTTC. This translates into CASSFRGEGSYNEQFF.

This clone was counted between two and nine times. This chain joins TRBV30 and TRBJ2-7, with 12 bases fitting TRBD2. The CDR3 consists of 13 residues. V was clipped by 5 bases and J by 8 bases; unmatched bases: 7. Germline loops: CDR1 GTSNPN, CDR2 SVGIG (reference sequence). The DNA for the CDR3 is TGTGCCTGGCGGACTAGCGGGACAACTCAGCAGTACTTC. It yields the protein CAWRTSGTTQQYF.

The chain couples TRBV7-9 to TRBJ2-2, with a possible D match to TRBD1 (6 bases). This CDR3 spans 15 amino acids. Germline V gene lookup returns CDR1 SEHNR and CDR2 FQNEAQ (reference sequence). V was clipped by 3 bases and J by 1 base, with 9 bases between them. The CDR3 DNA is TGTGCCAGCAGCTTCGGACAGCAGAACACCGGGGAGCTGTTTTTT. Its protein is CASSFGQQNTGELFF.

V gene TRBV11-2 combines with J gene TRBJ1-4; 8 bases fit TRBD1. Germline-derived CDR1 and CDR2 are SGHAT and FQNNGV. The CDR3 loop spans 15 amino acids. Trimming at V came to 5 bases and at J to 7 bases, leaving 9 bases not matched to a gene. Here the CDR3 reads CASSGRTGRSEKLFF. CDR3 sequence (DNA): TGTGCCAGCAGCGGGAGGACAGGGAGAAGTGAAAAACTGTTTTTT.

This chain connects TRBV7-9 to TRBJ2-7; the match to TRBD1 covers 9 bases. After removal of 1 base from V and 7 bases from J, the junction contained 8 bases not matched to a gene. The CDR3 extends over 15 amino acids. Germline loops: CDR1 SEHNR, CDR2 FQNEAQ (reference sequence). CDR3 residues: CASSLGETGGVEQYF. In DNA form, the CDR3 reads TGTGCCAGCAGCTTAGGGGAGACAGGGGGTGTTGAGCAGTACTTC.

The chain carries TRBV29-1 and TRBJ2-1, with D hard to call. Trimming pared 0 bases from V and 5 bases from J, leaving 14 bases between. The CDR3 covers 15 residues. Germline assignment: CDR1 SQVTM and CDR2 ANQGSEA. The CDR3 region has the DNA TGCAGCGTTGAAGATCGGGTAGTAGCCAACAATGAGCAGTTCTTC. It translates to CSVEDRVVANNEQFF.

The chain links TRBV4-1 to TRBJ2-7; the D gene is possibly TRBD1 (6 bases). The germline CDR1 and CDR2 sequences are MGHRA and YSYEKL. This CDR3 is built from 15 residues. V was shortened by 0 bases and J by 2 bases, with 11 bases between the two germline ends. CDR3 region: CASSQDPGTTYEQYF. The CDR3 nucleotides are TGCGCCAGCAGCCAAGATCCGGGGACAACCTACGAGCAGTACTTC.

The genes are TRBV5-1 and TRBJ2-5, with a possible D match to TRBD2 (6 bases). The CDR3 covers 18 residues. CDR1 is SGHRS and CDR2 is YFSETQ in the germline V gene. The V and J ends lost 0 bases and 5 bases respectively, with 23 bases between them. CDR3 in amino acids: CASSLAIGDFSLPETQYF. The CDR3, as DNA: TGCGCCAGCAGCTTGGCCATTGGGGACTTTTCTTTGCCGGAGACCCAGTACTTC.

Regarding this clone: The sample carries other DNA sequences with the same CDR3. The gene calls are TRBV6-6 and TRBJ1-6; D may be TRBD1 (6 bases). Germline values: CDR1 MNHNY, CDR2 SVGAGI (reference sequence). The CDR3 has 15 residues. Trimming left V 5 bases short and J 3 bases short, with 11 bases between. The CDR3: CASSVGQYYNSPLHF. The CDR3 region has the DNA TGTGCCAGCAGTGTAGGACAGTACTATAATTCACCCCTCCACTTT.

The chain combines TRBV4-1 with TRBJ2-2, with 10 bases fitting TRBD1. CDR3 length: 18 amino acids. Germline CDR1 MGHRA, CDR2 YSYEKL. The V gene end was trimmed by 3 bases and the J gene end by 4 bases; junction bases not matched to a gene: 11. The CDR3 region is CASSHGKGDRGLTGELFF. In DNA, the CDR3 is TGCGCCAGCAGCCACGGGAAGGGGGACAGGGGCCTCACCGGGGAGCTGTTTTTT.

In DNA, the CDR3 is TGCGCCAGCAGCCAAGACCGGACAGGGGGCTTGGATTCACCCCTCCACTTT. Its protein product is CASSQDRTGGLDSPLHF. V gene TRBV4-3 combines with J gene TRBJ1-6, with 11 bases fitting TRBD1. V dropped 0 bases and J dropped 8; count of bases not matched to a gene: 6. The CDR3 spans 17 residues. The V gene's germline CDR1 is LGHNA and CDR2 YSLEER.

J is TRBJ2-7 and V is TRBV7-9; 8 nucleotides match TRBD2. In germline, CDR1 is SEHNR, CDR2 FQNEAQ (reference sequence). The CDR3 consists of 15 residues. J gave up 2 bases and V 5 bases, and 8 bases lay outside the gene matches. The CDR3 spells CASSAGTRSPYEQYF. DNA of the CDR3: TGTGCCAGCAGCGCAGGGACTAGATCCCCCTACGAGCAGTACTTC.

V usage is TRBV19 and J usage is TRBJ1-2, with D possibly being TRBD1 (6 bases). There are 13 residues in the CDR3. In germline, CDR1 is LNHDA, CDR2 SQIVND (reference sequence). The germline V and J ends were trimmed by 7 bases and 6 bases, with 15 bases remaining between them. CDR3 loop: CASNMGGRDGYTF. The CDR3 nucleotides read TGTGCCAGTAACATGGGGGGGCGAGATGGCTACACCTTC.